This is a list of T cell receptor beta chains from one sample in a study of shared clonotypes between healthy human individuals. Only in-frame clones appear in the TCRdb table, and some are missing; sequencing was by immunoSEQ multiplex PCR. The sample carries approximately 1.5 million clones, just under 99% recorded once. The sequenced material came from naive CD4+ T cells sorted from blood. The source of these receptors is a man aged 25-40 years in good health. Both conserved end residues are part of each CDR3. A D gene is named only where the DNA matches it firmly. Only some rows state a clone size, as once, few, many or a class for expanded clones.

TRBJ1-5,TRBV7-9,14,-,-,TGTGCCAGCAGCCTACGAGGGGATTGGGCGCCCCAGCATTTT,CASSLRGDWAPQHF
TRBJ2-3,TRBV5-1,15,-,-,TGCGCCAGCAGCCCCGTTCGGGGGAACACAGATACGCAGTATTTT,CASSPVRGNTDTQYF
TRBJ2-7,TRBV7-9,17,-,TRBD2,TGTGCCAGCAGCTTAGGGGCTCTAGCGGGGGACTCCTACGAGCAGTACTTC,CASSLGALAGDSYEQYF
TRBJ2-7,TRBV9,15,-,TRBD2,TGTGCCAGCAGCGCCGGGACTAGTGGCTCCTACGAGCAGTACTTC,CASSAGTSGSYEQYF
TRBJ2-7,TRBV5-8,16,-,TRBD2,TGTGCCAGCAGCTTGAAGGGACTAGCGGGCGGGTACGAGCAGTACTTC,CASSLKGLAGGYEQYF
TRBJ2-5,TRBV28,14,once,-,TGTGCCAGCAGTCCTCGGACTCGCAAGAGGACCCAGTACTTC,CASSPRTRKRTQYF
TRBJ2-3,TRBV2,15,-,-,TGTGCCAGCAGTGAAACCCGGCTAGACACAGATACGCAGTATTTT,CASSETRLDTDTQYF
TRBJ2-5,TRBV6-5,12,-,-,-,CASSSSGGTQYF
TRBJ1-1,TRBV5-1,16,-,-,TGCGCCAGCAGCTCCATTCCGGGCGACGGGTCCGCTGAAGCTTTCTTT,CASSSIPGDGSAEAFF
TRBJ1-1,TRBV11-2,15,-,-,TGTGCCAGCAGCTTAGTCTTCGGAGTGGACACTGAAGCTTTCTTT,CASSLVFGVDTEAFF
TRBJ2-7,TRBV7-2,14,-,TRBD2,TGTGCCAGCAGCTTACGAGCGGGAGTCTACGAGCAGTACTTC,CASSLRAGVYEQYF
TRBJ2-3,TRBV29-1,12,-,-,TGCAGCGTTGGTAGGGGTGGGGATACGCAGTATTTT,CSVGRGGDTQYF
TRBJ2-1,TRBV7-2,15,-,-,TGTGCCAGCAGCTTAGGACACACCTCCTACAATGAGCAGTTCTTC,CASSLGHTSYNEQFF
TRBJ2-1,TRBV5-1,15,-,TRBD2,TGCGCCAGCAGCTACGGGACTAGCGGGGACAATGAGCAGTTCTTC,CASSYGTSGDNEQFF
TRBJ1-2,TRBV5-1,17,-,-,TGCGCCAGCAGCCCGTGGGGTGAGACTGGGGGCATGTATGGCTACACCTTC,CASSPWGETGGMYGYTF
TRBJ2-1,TRBV11-3,12,once,-,TGTGCCAGCAGCTCCGGGAACAATGAGCAGTTCTTC,CASSSGNNEQFF
TRBJ2-1,TRBV11-3,13,-,-,TGTGCCAGCAGCTTAGTCGCCGCAAATGAGCAGTTCTTC,CASSLVAANEQFF
TRBJ2-2,TRBV15,17,-,TRBD1,TGTGCCACCAGCAGGAAAGACGGGACAGTTTACACCGGGGAGCTGTTTTTT,CATSRKDGTVYTGELFF
TRBJ2-2,TRBV29-1,13,once,TRBD1,TGCAGCGCCGACAGGGGAAACACCGGGGAGCTGTTTTTT,CSADRGNTGELFF
TRBJ2-1,TRBV5-8,15,-,TRBD2,TGTGCCAGCAGCTTGCAGCGGGAGCCCTACAATGAGCAGTTCTTC,CASSLQREPYNEQFF
TRBJ2-7,TRBV4-3,12,-,-,TGCGCCAGCAGCCAAGATGGGGGAAAGCAGTACTTC,CASSQDGGKQYF
TRBJ1-1,TRBV11-2,17,-,-,TGTGCCAGCAGCTTAGTCTTTCGGCTGAAGCTTAACACTGAAGCTTTCTTT,CASSLVFRLKLNTEAFF
TRBJ1-1,TRBV6-5,11,-,-,TGTGCCAGCGGCAGTCGACGTGAAGCTTTCTTT,CASGSRREAFF
TRBJ2-7,TRBV5-1,13,-,TRBD1,TGCGCCAGCAGCGCCCAGGGGGTGGACGAGCAGTACTTC,CASSAQGVDEQYF
TRBJ1-3,TRBV11-2,14,-,-,TGTGCCAGCAGAGTAGCCTTCTCTGGAAACACCATATATTTT,CASRVAFSGNTIYF
TRBJ1-2,TRBV5-5,15,-,TRBD1,TGTGCCAGCAGCATCCGACAGGGTCGCGACTATGGCTACACCTTC,CASSIRQGRDYGYTF
TRBJ1-2,TRBV7-9,13,-,-,TGTGCCAGCAGCTTCTCTTCCAACTATGGCTACACCTTC,CASSFSSNYGYTF
TRBJ1-1,TRBV14,15,-,TRBD1,TGTGCCAGCAGCGCCCGGACAGGGCGTAGCACTGAAGCTTTCTTT,CASSARTGRSTEAFF
TRBJ2-1,TRBV28,17,-,TRBD2,TGTGCCAGCAGTTCTCTCGGGACTAGCGGGAGTATCGGTGAGCAGTTCTTC,CASSSLGTSGSIGEQFF
TRBJ2-7,TRBV19,15,once,-,TGTGCCAGTAGTATCGGAAGATCAGGGTCCTACGAGCAGTACTTC,CASSIGRSGSYEQYF
TRBJ2-7,TRBV15,14,-,-,TGTGCCACCAGCAGAGATCCGCTTCCTCTCGAGCAGTACTTC,CATSRDPLPLEQYF
TRBJ2-7,TRBV28,15,-,-,TGTGCCAGCAAGAACGGTGGGGGCCTTCTACACGAGCAGTACTTC,CASKNGGGLLHEQYF
TRBJ2-3,TRBV28,16,-,-,TGTGCCAGCAGTCCCGACTATACCCAGCTCCGAGATACGCAGTATTTT,CASSPDYTQLRDTQYF
TRBJ2-7,TRBV7-9,13,-,-,TGTGCCAGCGCCGGAACAGGGTTCTACGAGCAGTACTTC,CASAGTGFYEQYF
TRBJ1-2,TRBV5-1,16,once,-,TGCGCCAGCAGCTTGGGCCGCCAGGTTCAAAGGCTAGGCTACACCTTC,CASSLGRQVQRLGYTF
TRBJ2-7,TRBV28,15,-,-,TGTGCCAGCAGTTTACCAGGGACGGCCACCTACGAGCAGTACTTC,CASSLPGTATYEQYF
TRBJ2-5,TRBV7-9,12,-,-,TGTGCCAGCAGCTCGGCTAGTGAGACCCAGTACTTC,CASSSASETQYF
TRBJ2-3,TRBV7-2,13,-,-,TGTGCCAGCAGCGTAGATTGGGGGGATACGCAGTATTTT,CASSVDWGDTQYF
TRBJ2-3,TRBV9,15,-,-,TGTGCCAGCAGCGTAGAGGGCCGACGCACAGATACGCAGTATTTT,CASSVEGRRTDTQYF
TRBJ1-5,TRBV28,17,-,-,TGTGCCAGCAGCTTGCTCTCTATAAGGGGCCTCGATCAGCCCCAGCATTTT,CASSLLSIRGLDQPQHF
TRBJ2-7,TRBV5-1,14,once,TRBD2,TGCGCCAGCAGCCTGACTAGCTACTCCTACGAGCAGTACTTC,CASSLTSYSYEQYF
TRBJ2-1,TRBV18,15,-,-,TGTGCCAGCTCACCACCGGGGTATGGCTACAATGAGCAGTTCTTC,CASSPPGYGYNEQFF
TRBJ2-3,TRBV5-4,14,-,-,TGTGCCAGCAGCTTGAGGGACGGACTAGATACGCAGTATTTT,CASSLRDGLDTQYF
TRBJ2-2,TRBV21-1,16,-,-,TGTGCCAGCAGCAAAGTTCTAGCGGGAAACCCCGGGGAGCTGTTTTTT,CASSKVLAGNPGELFF
TRBJ1-4,TRBV29-1,12,-,-,TGCAGCGTTGGCCAAATCAATGAAAAACTGTTTTTT,CSVGQINEKLFF
TRBJ2-5,TRBV7-9,15,-,-,TGTGCCAGCAGCTTAAAGGGCTCCACGTTAGGGACCCAGTACTTC,CASSLKGSTLGTQYF
TRBJ2-3,TRBV7-7,15,-,-,TGTGCCAGCAGCTCGGGTGTCTCCAGCACAGATACGCAGTATTTT,CASSSGVSSTDTQYF
TRBJ1-4,TRBV5-5,13,once,-,TGTGCCAGCAGCCCGGATACTAATGAAAAACTGTTTTTT,CASSPDTNEKLFF
TRBJ2-7,TRBV11-2,17,-,-,TGTGCCAGCAGCTTAGGGAACTGGGGACCGAACTCCTACGAGCAGTACTTC,CASSLGNWGPNSYEQYF